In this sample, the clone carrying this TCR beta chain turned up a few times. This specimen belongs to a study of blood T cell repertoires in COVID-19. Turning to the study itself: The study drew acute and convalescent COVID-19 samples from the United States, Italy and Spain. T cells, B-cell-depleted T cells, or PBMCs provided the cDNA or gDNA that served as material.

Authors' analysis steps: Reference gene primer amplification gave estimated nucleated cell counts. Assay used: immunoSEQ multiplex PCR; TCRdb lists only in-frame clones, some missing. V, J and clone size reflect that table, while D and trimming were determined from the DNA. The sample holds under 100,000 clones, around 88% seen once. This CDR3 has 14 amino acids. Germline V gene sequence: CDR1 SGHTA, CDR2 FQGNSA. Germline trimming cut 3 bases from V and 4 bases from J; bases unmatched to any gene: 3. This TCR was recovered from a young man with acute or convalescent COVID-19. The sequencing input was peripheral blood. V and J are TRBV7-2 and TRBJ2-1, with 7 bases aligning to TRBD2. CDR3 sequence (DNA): TGTGCCAGCAGCTTCCCTAGCGGTTACAATGAGCAGTTCTTC. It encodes CASSFPSGYNEQFF.